This T cell receptor (beta chain) appears in the sequencing data of a study of Ad26.COV2.S vaccination and SARS-CoV-2 variants. Overall study context: By the intramuscular route, Ad26.COV2.S was given once, or twice 56 days apart.

Treatment noted: roughly 19 received Ad26.COV2.S at low or high dose, single or two shots; about five received placebo; per-sample allocation not given. After the first vaccine or placebo injection, samples were drawn on day 63. TCRdb keeps only in-frame clones here, not all; method: immunoSEQ multiplex PCR. The table includes a few hundred thousand clones, roughly 88% detected once. Specimen: peripheral blood, collected in a trial of Ad26.COV2.S vaccine versus placebo. The receptor was derived from a person between 18 and 60 years old who received the Ad26.COV2.S COVID-19 vaccine or a placebo.

CDR3 nucleotides: TGTGCCAGCAGCTCGGAAAACACTGAAGCTTTCTTT. Encoded protein: CASSSENTEAFF. The chain carries TRBV5-4 and TRBJ1-1; D unresolved. Per germline, CDR1 SGHNT and CDR2 YYREEE (reference sequence). The CDR3 has 12 residues. Trimming pared 3 bases from V and 2 bases from J, leaving 5 bases between.